This T cell receptor beta chain was found in a study of early T cells in non-severe SARS-CoV-2 infection. About the study: Bulk RNA taken from unsorted whole blood was sequenced, leaving chains unpaired.

This CDR3 is built from 13 residues. Germline V gene data show CDR1 as MNHEY and CDR2 as SVGEGT. Trimming removed 0 bases at V and 5 bases at J, with 6 bases between. The table lists this clonotype with many counts. TCRdb re-called the 5' RACE reads through MiXCR, storing one row per CDR3 protein. Of 40,000 to 45,000 distinct CDR3 sequences listed, more than 10% were seen once; the top ten hold roughly a sixth. The chain joins TRBV6-2 or TRBV6-3 to TRBJ2-3; D is ambiguous. The receptor comes from an adult who was a healthcare worker with PCR-confirmed SARS-CoV-2 infection or an uninfected control (not recorded which). Sequencing input: whole blood. The CDR3 sequence is CASSYSKGDTQYF. As DNA, the CDR3 is TGTGCCAGCAGTTACTCGAAGGGAGATACGCAGTATTTT.